This T cell receptor (beta chain) was retrieved from a study of shared clonotypes between healthy human individuals. Study results and limitations: Blood alone was sampled, and tissue repertoires likely differ.

This CDR3 has 15 amino acids. Trimming cost V 1 base and J 2 bases; bases outside gene matches: 0. CDR1 and CDR2 (germline): SGHDN, FVKESK. With unsorted samples, genomic DNA was obtained from 80 million to 100 million PBMCs. To note about this clone: Its antigen remains unidentified. Other DNA sequences within the sample encode an identical CDR3.

The run depth of the assay was deep. The unsorted PBMC sample used ten immunoSEQ deep assay plates. Produced via immunoSEQ multiplex PCR; TCRdb's table is partial and in-frame only. This sample has about 560,000 clones, with roughly 79% found just once. The source of this sequence is a woman aged 40 to 55 in good health. Some clones in this sample may be carry-over from other donors' samples. The V call is TRBV14, the J call TRBJ2-1, with 9 positions matching TRBD2. Sequences were obtained from PBMCs. CDR3 DNA: TGTGCCAGCAGCCAAGGACTAGCGGCCTACAATGAGCAGTTCTTC. It is translated as CASSQGLAAYNEQFF.